These 7 T cell receptor beta chains were sequenced from one sample in a study of early T cells in non-severe SARS-CoV-2 infection. MiXCR, run by TCRdb on the 5' RACE reads, gives a single entry per CDR3 protein. This table holds 45,000 to 60,000 distinct CDR3 sequences, about 8% found once. Source material: whole blood. The receptor set was obtained from an adult who was a healthcare worker with PCR-confirmed SARS-CoV-2 infection or an uninfected control (not recorded which).

This clonotype was recorded many times. The chain links TRBV29-1 to TRBJ2-7; D is perhaps TRBD1 or TRBD2 (6 bases each). The CDR3 spans 12 residues. V lost 4 bases to trimming and J lost 6 bases, with 13 bases between them. The germline V gene encodes CDR1 SQVTM and CDR2 ANQGSEA. This CDR3 is CSVGQGRSEQYF. CDR3 sequence (DNA): TGCAGCGTTGGGCAGGGGAGGTCCGAGCAGTACTTC.

There are many counts of this clonotype. V gene TRBV7-9 combines with J gene TRBJ2-1, with D possibly matching TRBD2 (6 bases). V lost 5 bases, J lost 7 bases, and 9 bases lay in between. Germline CDR1 SEHNR, CDR2 FQNEAQ (reference sequence). The CDR3 covers 12 residues. The CDR3, as DNA: TGTGCCAGCAGCCGGGCGGGGAATGAGCAGTTCTTC. Its protein is CASSRAGNEQFF. The variable domain in full, completed from reference TRBV7-9 and TRBJ2-1, reads DTGVSQNPRHKITKRGQNVTFRCDPISEHNRLYWYRQTLGQGPEFLTYFQNEAQLEKSRLLSDRFSAERPKGSFSTLEIQRTEQGDSAMYLCASSRAGNEQFFGPGTRLTVL.

V gene TRBV19 combines with J gene TRBJ2-3, with a weak D call TRBD1 (6 bases). V was clipped by 7 bases and J by 3 bases, with 11 bases between them. The CDR3 contains 13 residues. CDR1 LNHDA and CDR2 SQIVND come from the germline V gene (reference sequence). CDR3 DNA: TGTGCCAGTAAAACAGGGCTGACAGATACGCAGTATTTT. Translating gives CASKTGLTDTQYF. Variable domain in full (rest from reference TRBV19 and TRBJ2-3): DGGITQSPKYLFRKEGQNVTLSCEQNLNHDAMYWYRQDPGQGLRLIYYSQIVNDFQKGDIAEGYSVSREKKESFPLTVTSAQKNPTAFYLCASKTGLTDTQYFGPGTRLTVL.

This clonotype was picked up many times. The chain uses TRBV20-1 and TRBJ2-5; no firm D call. The CDR3 is 16 amino acids. V lost 6 bases to trimming and J lost 5 bases, with 25 bases between them. Germline CDR1 reads DFQATT; CDR2 reads SNEGSKA (reference sequence). In DNA form, the CDR3 reads TGCAGTGCCCCCCCGCCCCGTGCTTTGAGCCAGGAGACCCAGTACTTC. Translated, it gives CSAPPPRALSQETQYF.

This clonotype came up a few times. CDR3 in amino acids: CASSLGAPRGTDTQYF. CDR3 in DNA: TGTGCCAGCAGTTTAGGTGCCCCCCGAGGCACAGATACGCAGTATTTT. This sequence joins TRBV27 and TRBJ2-3; no clear D. CDR3 length: 16 amino acids. V was shortened by 2 bases and J by 1 base, with 13 bases between the two germline ends. Germline V lookup: CDR1 MNHEY, CDR2 SMNVEV (reference sequence).

This clonotype occurred many times. The chain joins TRBV27 to TRBJ2-7; D unclear. Germline V gene lookup returns CDR1 MNHEY and CDR2 SMNVEV (reference sequence). The CDR3 is 10 residues long. Trimming cost V 7 bases and J 8 bases, with 9 bases left between them. The CDR3 coding sequence is TGTGCCAGCACCCACCCTCAGCAGTACTTC. Its translation: CASTHPQQYF.

J is TRBJ2-2 and V is TRBV12-3 or TRBV12-4; D gene uncertain. This CDR3 has 13 amino acids. Trimming left V 5 bases short and J 4 bases short, with 8 bases between. CDR3 amino acids: CASSPQITGELFF. Here the CDR3 DNA reads TGTGCCAGCAGTCCACAGATCACCGGGGAGCTGTTTTTT.